Given below is one T cell receptor beta chain in context. Within the sample, other DNA sequences also encode this same CDR3. Original processing methods: Reference gene primer amplification gave estimated nucleated cell counts. Data came from immunoSEQ multiplex PCR; TCRdb stores just in-frame clones and leaves some out. V, J and clone size derive from that table, while D and trimming were established from the DNA sequence. The table lists some 280,000 clones, about nine tenths of them singletons, with 3% in the top ten. These data are taken from a study of blood T cell repertoires in COVID-19. V trimming: 1 base; J trimming: 4 bases; junction bases outside the gene matches: 2. CDR3 length: 15 residues. Germline V gives CDR1 SGHTA, CDR2 FQGNSA.

The sequence came from a woman in her 30s with active or convalescent COVID-19. This chain joins TRBV7-2 and TRBJ2-2; 8 bases are a match to TRBD2. The sample comprised peripheral blood. The CDR3 nucleotides are TGTGCCAGCAGCTTAGGGCTAGCGGGCACCGGGGAGCTGTTTTTT. This sequence encodes CASSLGLAGTGELFF.